One and the same sample provided the 24 T cell receptor beta chains below, sequenced in a study of blood T cell repertoires in COVID-19. The table came from immunoSEQ multiplex PCR; TCRdb's copy has only in-frame clones and leaves some out. Seen here are over 250,000 clones, roughly 87% observed once, and the top ten hold just under 9%. The sequenced material came from PBMCs or T cells enriched from blood (not recorded which). These receptors all stem from a woman under 30 who had recovered from COVID-19.

The chain uses TRBV9 and TRBJ1-3, with D possibly TRBD1 on 6 matching bases. This CDR3 is built from 13 residues. Germline CDR1 is SGDLS and CDR2 is YYNGEE. The V end lost 7 bases, the J end lost 0 bases, and 8 bases lay between the germline ends. The CDR3: CASGQSSGNTIYF. Here the CDR3 DNA reads TGTGCCAGCGGACAGAGCTCTGGAAACACCATATATTTT.

In the case of this clone: The junction shows a germline mismatch at one end, possibly a read error. The V call is TRBV28, the J call TRBJ1-2, with 8 bases lining up with TRBD1. CDR3 length: 14 residues. Looked up from germline, CDR1 is MDHEN and CDR2 is SYDVKM. The CDR3 loop reads CASSLVRGLYGHTF. The CDR3 DNA reads as TGTGCCAGCAGTTTGGTCAGGGGGCTGTATGGCCACACCTTC.

The chain combines TRBV7-8 with TRBJ2-7; 8 bases line up with TRBD1. The CDR3 has 15 residues. The junction had 2 bases not matched to a gene; V was cut back by 1 base and J by 0 bases. Germline CDR1 reads SGHVS; CDR2 reads FQNEAQ. The chain's CDR3 is CASSLGQGNSYEQYF. CDR3 sequence (DNA): TGTGCCAGCAGCTTAGGACAGGGGAACTCCTACGAGCAGTACTTC.

The rearrangement joins TRBV11-3 to TRBJ1-3, with 8 positions matching TRBD1. Germline V gene lookup returns CDR1 SGHNT and CDR2 YENEEA. CDR3 length: 15 amino acids. The trim removed 4 bases at V and 0 bases at J, leaving 2 bases unmatched. CDR3 sequence: CASSSDRGSGNTIYF. The CDR3 DNA reads TGTGCCAGCAGCTCAGACAGGGGCTCTGGAAACACCATATATTTT.

The chain is built from TRBV15 and TRBJ1-1, with D unclear. The V end was cut by 6 bases, the J end by 1 base, with 9 bases between. There are 13 residues in the CDR3. Looked up from germline, CDR1 is LNHNV and CDR2 is YYDKDF (reference sequence). Here the CDR3 reads CATSRHRNTEAFF. CDR3 sequence (DNA): TGTGCCACCAGTAGGCACAGGAACACTGAAGCTTTCTTT.

The genes are TRBV6-5 and TRBJ1-5, with 7 bases identical to TRBD1. Germline values: CDR1 MNHEY, CDR2 SVGAGI. The length of the CDR3 is 15 residues. Trimming cost V 5 bases and J 2 bases; bases outside gene matches: 6. CDR3 bases: TGTGCCAGCAGTCGACAGGGAGGAGGCAATCAGCCCCAGCATTTT. It yields the protein CASSRQGGGNQPQHF.

This chain uses TRBV7-2 with TRBJ2-1; tentatively, D is TRBD1 (5 bases). Germline V gives CDR1 SGHTA, CDR2 FQGNSA. This CDR3 is 13 amino acids long. Trimming removed 3 bases at V and 7 bases at J, with 10 bases between. The CDR3 DNA is TGTGCCAGCAGCTTCCTTCAGGGAAATGAGCAGTTCTTC. It translates to CASSFLQGNEQFF.

V is TRBV19 and J is TRBJ2-3; 8 bases map to TRBD2. Germline CDR1 LNHDA, CDR2 SQIVND (reference sequence). V was clipped by 3 bases and J by 0 bases; unmatched bases: 5. The CDR3 totals 16 residues. The CDR3 nucleotides are TGTGCCAGTAGTATGGTAGCGGGGTTAAGCACAGATACGCAGTATTTT. Residues: CASSMVAGLSTDTQYF.

The gene calls are TRBV5-1 and TRBJ2-3; no reliable D call. The length of the CDR3 is 15 residues. CDR1 is SGHRS and CDR2 is YFSETQ in the germline V gene. Trimming cost V 0 bases and J 0 bases, with 8 bases left between them. The CDR3 DNA sequence: TGCGCCAGCAGCTTGGGTCCGACTAGCACAGATACGCAGTATTTT. It yields the protein CASSLGPTSTDTQYF.

The V and J genes are TRBV5-1 and TRBJ2-2; 8 positions match TRBD2. With 0 bases clipped from V and 3 bases from J, the junction kept 1 base outside the gene matches. The CDR3 loop spans 15 amino acids. Germline V CDR1 and CDR2: SGHRS, YFSETQ. The CDR3 bases are TGCGCCAGCAGCTTGGGCGGGAGGTACACCGGGGAGCTGTTTTTT. Its protein product is CASSLGGRYTGELFF.

The chain joins TRBV6-5 to TRBJ2-7; 10 nucleotides agree with TRBD1. CDR3 size: 14 residues. Germline-derived CDR1 and CDR2 are MNHEY and SVGAGI. Trimming took 4 bases from V and 4 from J; bases not matched to a gene: 4. CDR3 nucleotide sequence: TGTGCCAGCAGTTCCGGGACAGGGGATTACGAGCAGTACTTC. Protein sequence: CASSSGTGDYEQYF.

The chain employs TRBV7-2 and TRBJ1-5; a weak D match, TRBD1 (5 bases). CDR3 length equals 13 residues. The germline CDR1 and CDR2 sequences are SGHTA and FQGNSA. Trimming removed 5 bases at V and 14 bases at J, with 19 bases between. The CDR3 nucleotides are TGTGCCAGCAGCCTTGGGGCTCTTGGGGGGAAGCATTTT. It encodes CASSLGALGGKHF.

The chain uses TRBV7-8 and TRBJ1-5; no clear D. Germline CDR1 and CDR2: SGHVS and FQNEAQ. V shed 0 bases and J shed 7 bases, with 13 bases lying between them. The CDR3 is made up of 15 amino acids. CDR3 loop: CASSLAGRVRQPQHF. The CDR3 DNA reads TGTGCCAGCAGCTTAGCGGGGAGGGTCCGACAGCCCCAGCATTTT.

The chain couples TRBV5-4 to TRBJ1-1, with 7 positions matching TRBD1. Germline V gene lookup returns CDR1 SGHNT and CDR2 YYREEE (reference sequence). V lost 4 bases to trimming and J lost 0 bases; unmatched junction nucleotides: 3. The CDR3 is made up of 14 amino acids. DNA of the CDR3: TGTGCCAGCAGCGCTGGACAGGTGAACACTGAAGCTTTCTTT. This translates into CASSAGQVNTEAFF.

V and J are TRBV4-3 and TRBJ2-3, with 7 nucleotides matching TRBD1. The CDR3 extends over 16 amino acids. Germline trimming cut 0 bases from V and 1 base from J; bases unmatched to any gene: 4. Germline lookup yields CDR1 LGHNA and CDR2 YSLEER. The CDR3: CASSQDFGTGTDTQYF. In DNA, the CDR3 is TGCGCCAGCAGCCAAGATTTTGGGACAGGCACAGATACGCAGTATTTT.

The genes are TRBV19 and TRBJ2-1, with 8 bases that match TRBD2. The CDR3 runs to 14 residues. Germline CDR1 reads LNHDA; CDR2 reads SQIVND (reference sequence). V shed 4 bases and J 9 bases; nucleotides not matched to a gene: 8. The CDR3 coding sequence is TGTGCCAGTAGTACGGGGGGGGAAGGCGGTGAGCAGTTCTTC. Its translation: CASSTGGEGGEQFF.

This clone was picked up a small number of times. This chain joins TRBV19 and TRBJ2-1, with 8 bases identical to TRBD2. The germline gives CDR1 LNHDA, CDR2 SQIVND (reference sequence). CDR3 length: 13 residues. The trim removed 7 bases at V and 3 bases at J, leaving 2 bases unmatched. The CDR3 sequence: CASNGRVYNEQFF. The CDR3 DNA reads TGTGCCAGTAACGGGAGGGTCTACAATGAGCAGTTCTTC.

This clone showed up just once. The chain couples TRBV4-1 to TRBJ2-1; 10 bases line up with TRBD2. From germline, CDR1 is MGHRA and CDR2 YSYEKL. V lost 4 bases, J lost 8 bases, and 5 bases stayed unmatched. This CDR3 contains 14 residues. CDR3 bases: TGCGCCAGCAGCCTTCTAGCGGGGGCCGATGAGCAGTTCTTC. It encodes CASSLLAGADEQFF.

The rearrangement uses TRBV19 and TRBJ2-7, with 7 bases fitting TRBD1. The trim removed 1 base at V and 2 bases at J, leaving 8 bases unmatched. Per the germline V gene, CDR1 is LNHDA and CDR2 is SQIVND (reference sequence). The CDR3 covers 16 residues. CDR3 sequence: CASSIGRTGRTYEQYF. The CDR3 DNA follows: TGTGCCAGTAGTATAGGACGGACAGGCCGTACCTACGAGCAGTACTTC.

CDR3: CASSDRGSGEQYF. The CDR3 DNA sequence: TGTGCCAGCAGTGACAGGGGAAGCGGCGAGCAGTACTTC. This chain connects TRBV12-3 or TRBV12-4 to TRBJ2-7; TRBD1 aligns across 8 bases. Trimming cost V 5 bases and J 6 bases; bases outside gene matches: 6. CDR3 length equals 13 residues.

The V and J genes are TRBV6-2 or TRBV6-3 and TRBJ1-1; D perhaps matches TRBD1 (5 bases). From germline, CDR1 is MNHEY and CDR2 SVGEGT. This CDR3 contains 17 residues. V lost 2 bases and J lost 3, with 19 bases in between. CDR3 nucleotides: TGTGCCAGCAGTTACGGTTTTGGGGGGGTAACGGACACTGAAGCTTTCTTT. As protein: CASSYGFGGVTDTEAFF.

The chain has TRBV27 and TRBJ1-3; D is undetermined. V was cut by 6 bases and J by 2 bases, with 11 bases left in between. This CDR3 is 14 amino acids long. CDR1 is MNHEY and CDR2 is SMNVEV in the germline V gene (reference sequence). CDR3 loop: CASSLAGAGNTIYF. The CDR3 nucleotides are TGTGCCAGCAGCTTAGCAGGCGCTGGAAACACCATATATTTT.

This clone was seen only once. The chain combines TRBV5-4 with TRBJ2-3; no firm D call. Germline assignment: CDR1 SGHNT and CDR2 YYREEE (reference sequence). Trimming pared 0 bases from V and 4 bases from J, leaving 6 bases between. The length of the CDR3 is 13 residues. This CDR3 reads CASSLAVADTQYF. CDR3 DNA sequence: TGTGCCAGCAGCTTGGCAGTGGCAGATACGCAGTATTTT.

The chain couples TRBV11-3 to TRBJ2-7, with no clear D. The V end lost 4 bases, the J end lost 2 bases, and 6 bases lay between the germline ends. The germline V gene has CDR1 SGHNT and CDR2 YENEEA. There are 12 residues in the CDR3. The CDR3 loop is CASSSRPYEQYF. For the CDR3, the DNA is TGTGCCAGCAGCTCCCGTCCCTACGAGCAGTACTTC. The complete variable domain, with remaining parts taken from reference TRBV11-3 and TRBJ2-7, reads EAGVVQSPRYKIIEKKQPVAFWCNPISGHNTLYWYLQNLGQGPELLIRYENEEAVDDSQLPKDRFSAERLKGVDSTLKIQPAELGDSAVYLCASSSRPYEQYFGPGTRLTVT.